This TCR beta chain is from a study of cytotoxic CD8 clonotypes in ibrutinib-treated CLL (dated by TCRdb to about 2021). Regarding the complete study: The cohort had about a dozen relapsed/refractory and 15 treatment-naive patients; under 18 were IGHV unmutated. Responses were partial in around 25 patients and complete in 2; after median about 70 months follow-up, around 15 stayed in remission and about twelve progressed. Samples at response were collected after a median of 12 months of treatment, with a range of about 6 to 36 months. Samples averaged approximately 240,000 productive templates and around 91,000 productive rearrangements. Longitudinal samples were available for about 30% of the roughly 90 trial participants. Cryopreserved peripheral blood mononuclear cells were collected before treatment, at response, and at either disease progression or sustained remission. Every remission and progressive disease sample was obtained while ibrutinib was still being received by the patients.

As for this clone: Its antigen remains unidentified. There are no base qualities to consult, and no much larger clone falls within one base.

What the time point label conveys for this sample: around 2 years on ibrutinib. Roughly 1.9 micrograms of genomic DNA were extracted from cryopreserved PBMCs for TCR beta library preparation. Longitudinal blood samples from CLL patients receiving ibrutinib monotherapy were subjected to high-throughput TCR beta sequencing. The patients took part in an open-label, single-center phase 2 trial of ibrutinib monotherapy. On a MiSeq, deep resolution sequencing aimed for a depth between 1 in 1 million and 1 in 200,000 T cells, with each clonotype covered 10x on average. TCR beta libraries were generated with the immunoSEQ hsTCRB Kit. The authors' analysis ran thus. Data were analyzed with ImmunoSEQ Data Assistant and ImmunoSEQ Analyzer, with V, D and J genes assigned per IMGT definitions. Clonality, which ranges from 0 to 1, was calculated as one minus the normalized Shannon entropy of productive rearrangement frequencies. Only overrepresented clonotypes making up at least 0.05% of each patient's repertoire were included in the public clonotype analysis. Thirteen age-matched healthy donor repertoires from immuneACCESS were used as controls for clonality. Held by TCRdb, this immuneACCESS table contains in-frame sequences only and omits some clones. Under half of the omission traces to an unresolved V gene where checked; the cause of the rest is unknown. V, J and clone size derive from that table, while D and trimming were established from the DNA sequence. For this sample the table gives tens of thousands of clones, of which about 72% were detected only once. The ten top clones hold 25% to 30% of the sample.

General conclusions and limits of the study: Public clonotypes were found to be uncommon and were observed to contract or remain stable during treatment; the increase in clonality was shown to reflect expansion of private clonotypes at ibrutinib response. At baseline, clonality was higher than in age-matched healthy donors and showed a strong correlation with circulating CD8+ T-cell counts. Sampling times were not matched between sustained-remission and progressing patients, and lymph node repertoires were not studied. Clonality increased at ibrutinib response, stayed stable in sustained remission, and fell back toward baseline at progression.

V and J are truncated by 1 base and 7 bases respectively, leaving an intervening sequence of 17 bases. Measured from the cysteine to the phenylalanine, the CDR3 is 15 residues long. Just the 45-base CDR3 DNA is kept, in frame starting at base 1. CDR1 and CDR2, per the germline V gene, are SGHAT and FQNNGV. The TCR comes from a human donor with chronic lymphocytic leukemia. The sample consisted of PBMCs, taken after 24 months of ibrutinib treatment. Recombination connected TRBV11-2 to TRBJ2-7; the D gene assignment is perhaps TRBD1 or TRBD2, with each matching 5 bases. The bases read TGTGCCAGCAGCTTAGGGGACCCGCGGTGGGGGGAGCAGTACTTC. The resulting protein is CASSLGDPRWGEQYF.